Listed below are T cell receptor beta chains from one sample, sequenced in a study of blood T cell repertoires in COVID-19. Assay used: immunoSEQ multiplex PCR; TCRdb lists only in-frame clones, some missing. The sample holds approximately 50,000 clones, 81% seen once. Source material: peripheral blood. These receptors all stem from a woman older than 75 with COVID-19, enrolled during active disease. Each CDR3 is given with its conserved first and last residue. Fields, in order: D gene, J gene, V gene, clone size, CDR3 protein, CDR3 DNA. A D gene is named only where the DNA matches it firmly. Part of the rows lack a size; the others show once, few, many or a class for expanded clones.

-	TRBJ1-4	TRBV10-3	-	CAISRGLEDNEKLFF	TGTGCCATCTCTCGGGGGTTGGAAGATAATGAAAAACTGTTTTTT
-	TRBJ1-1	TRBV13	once	CASSLGGSPAAFF	TGTGCCAGCAGCTTGGGAGGCAGCCCCGCGGCTTTCTTT
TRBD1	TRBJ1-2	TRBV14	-	CASSQVPGQGDGYTF	TGTGCCAGCAGCCAAGTTCCGGGACAGGGTGATGGCTACACCTTC
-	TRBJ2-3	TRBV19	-	CASSRGPSAKSTDTQYF	TGTGCCAGTAGTCGGGGTCCTAGCGCAAAGAGCACAGATACGCAGTATTTT
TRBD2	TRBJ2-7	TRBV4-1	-	CASSPSPGGPYEQYF	TGCGCCAGCAGCCCAAGTCCGGGAGGGCCGTACGAGCAGTACTTC
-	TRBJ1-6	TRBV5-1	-	CASSDRMGPLHF	TGCGCCAGCAGCGACAGGATGGGACCCCTCCACTTT
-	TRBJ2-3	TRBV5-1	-	CASSLDSYTDTQYF	TGCGCCAGCAGCTTGGACAGTTACACAGATACGCAGTATTTT
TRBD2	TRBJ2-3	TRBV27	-	CASRRERSTDTQYF	TGTGCCAGCAGGCGGGAGCGTAGCACAGATACGCAGTATTTT
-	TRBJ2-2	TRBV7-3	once	CASSWGRYTGELFF	TGTGCCAGCAGCTGGGGGAGGTACACCGGGGAGCTGTTTTTT
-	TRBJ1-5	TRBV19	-	CASSIGAGFGNQPQHF	TGTGCCAGTAGTATAGGGGCAGGGTTTGGCAATCAGCCCCAGCATTTT
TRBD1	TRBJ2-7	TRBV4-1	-	CASSQEGTVYRSEQYF	TGCGCCAGCAGCCAGGAAGGGACAGTCTACCGCTCCGAGCAGTACTTC
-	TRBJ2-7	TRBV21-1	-	CASSKAGSGWGSYEQYF	TGTGCCAGCAGCAAAGCGGGCTCAGGGTGGGGTTCCTACGAGCAGTACTTC
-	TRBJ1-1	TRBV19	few	CASNPATRAEAFF	TGTGCCAGTAACCCCGCGACCAGGGCTGAAGCTTTCTTT
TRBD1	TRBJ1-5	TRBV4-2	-	CASSQGTGQGRGNQPQHF	TGTGCCAGCAGCCAAGGTACGGGACAGGGGAGAGGCAATCAGCCCCAGCATTTT
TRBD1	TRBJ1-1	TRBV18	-	CASSRDRQNTEAFF	TGTGCCAGCTCTCGGGACAGGCAGAACACTGAAGCTTTCTTT
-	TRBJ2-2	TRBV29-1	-	CSVIQGTGELFF	TGCAGCGTCATCCAGGGGACCGGGGAGCTGTTTTTT
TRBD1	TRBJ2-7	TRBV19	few	CASSIRTGRLNF	TGTGCCAGTAGTATTCGGACAGGCCGACTGAACTTC